One sample yielded the 11 T cell receptor beta chains listed below, sequenced in a study of blood T cells in healthy people across ages. Sample-barcoded 5' priming and a J-beta primer mix drove a second PCR of roughly 7 to 11 cycles. From the 5' RACE reads, TCRdb called clonotypes with MiXCR, one entry per CDR3 protein. Of approximately 730,000 distinct CDR3 sequences detected, 50% to 65% appear once; the ten largest clones hold about 42%. Source material: blood. The receptors originated from a man aged 80 or over in good health.

The chain is built from TRBV28 and TRBJ2-1; 13 nucleotides align to TRBD2. The CDR3 is 16 residues long. After removal of 4 bases from V and 9 bases from J, the junction contained 9 bases not matched to a gene. Germline-derived CDR1 and CDR2 are MDHEN and SYDVKM. CDR3 residues: CASSSPTSGRGGEQFF. CDR3 coding DNA: TGTGCCAGCAGTTCCCCCACTAGCGGGAGGGGAGGTGAGCAGTTCTTC.

This clonotype was found a few times. J is TRBJ1-2 and V is TRBV27; the D gene is possibly TRBD1 (6 bases). The CDR3 length is 15 residues. The germline CDR1 and CDR2 sequences are MNHEY and SMNVEV (reference sequence). V was pared by 2 bases and J by 8 bases, with 18 bases between. The CDR3 here is CASSLLGGTPPGYTF. The CDR3 bases are TGTGCCAGCAGTTTACTCGGCGGGACACCGCCCGGCTACACCTTC.

The chain recombines TRBV29-1 with TRBJ1-2; 8 bases map to TRBD1. V gave up 5 bases and J gave up 8 bases; unmatched junction bases: 4. In germline, CDR1 is SQVTM, CDR2 ANQGSEA. The CDR3 has 11 residues. For the CDR3, the DNA is TGCAGCGTTCCCGACAGGGGCGGCTACACCTTC. Protein: CSVPDRGGYTF.

This clonotype is a singleton in its sample. The chain uses TRBV7-2 and TRBJ2-1; 7 bases match TRBD2. V lost 0 bases to trimming and J lost 11 bases; unmatched junction nucleotides: 10. Per germline, CDR1 SGHTA and CDR2 FQGNSA. There are 15 residues in the CDR3. This chain's CDR3 is CASSLARGGSGQQFF. CDR3 nucleotides: TGTGCCAGCAGCTTAGCAAGGGGAGGGTCCGGTCAGCAGTTCTTC.

Comment on this clonotype: The germline gene is not matched at one end of the junction; a read error may be the cause. The chain uses TRBV20-1 and TRBJ1-2; D perhaps matches TRBD1 (6 bases). Germline-derived CDR1 and CDR2 are DFQATT and SNEGSKA (reference sequence). The CDR3 has 16 residues. CDR3 sequence (DNA): TGCGGTGCTAGCGTGGACAGTCTGCGGGATAACTATGGCTACACCTTC. Its protein product is CGASVDSLRDNYGYTF.

This clonotype has a handful of counts. V usage is TRBV5-1 and J usage is TRBJ1-4, with D possibly TRBD1 on 6 matching bases. Germline lookup yields CDR1 SGHRS and CDR2 YFSETQ. V gave up 3 bases and J gave up 0 bases, with 9 bases separating them. The CDR3 runs 15 residues. CDR3 sequence: CASSYRDSTNEKLFF. The CDR3 DNA sequence: TGCGCCAGCAGCTACAGGGATTCAACTAATGAAAAACTGTTTTTT.

The gene calls are TRBV5-1 and TRBJ1-6; D not resolved. The V and J ends lost 4 bases and 5 bases respectively, with 13 bases between them. This CDR3 is 15 amino acids long. CDR1 is SGHRS, CDR2 YFSETQ, per germline. The CDR3 reads CASSRWEGHNSPLHF. Here the CDR3 DNA reads TGCGCCAGCAGCAGGTGGGAGGGCCATAATTCACCCCTCCACTTT.

This clonotype came up a few times. V usage is TRBV6-2 or TRBV6-3 and J usage is TRBJ2-3; 8 nucleotides match TRBD2. Germline V CDR1 and CDR2: MNHEY, SVGEGT. This CDR3 has 15 amino acids. The J segment lost 14 bases and the V segment lost 6 bases, leaving 19 bases of the junction unmatched. For the CDR3, the DNA is TGTGCCAGCAGCCCCAAAATAGCGGGAACCAGATACGCGTATTTT. Amino acid sequence: CASSPKIAGTRYAYF.

The rearrangement joins TRBV6-2 or TRBV6-3 to TRBJ2-1, with TRBD1 as a possible D gene (5 bases). The DNA end is a closer match to TRBJ2-7, so the J assignment may be wrong. Germline V gene sequence: CDR1 MNHEY, CDR2 SVGEGT. There are 18 residues in the CDR3. CDR3 region: CASSYSTRAVGSYNEQYF. CDR3 DNA sequence: TGTGCCAGCAGTTACTCAACCAGGGCGGTAGGCTCCTACAATGAGCAGTACTTC.

DNA of the CDR3: TGCAGCGTTGAAGCGGGTGGGGCCGGAACTGCAACTAGCGATCCCACAGATACGCAGTATTTT. The encoded protein is CSVEAGGAGTATSDPTDTQYF. The chain joins TRBV29-1 to TRBJ2-3; 7 positions agree with TRBD2. V lost 1 base, J lost 2 bases, and 24 bases stayed unmatched. Germline-derived CDR1 and CDR2 are SQVTM and ANQGSEA. The CDR3 sequence is 21 residues long.

The J gene is TRBJ2-4, the V gene TRBV24-1; 13 bases fit TRBD2. The J call may not be correct, given that the DNA end is closer to TRBJ2-7. CDR1 KGHDR and CDR2 SFDVKD come from the germline V gene. The CDR3 spans 16 residues. The CDR3 spells CATSDLGLAGVYEQYF. In DNA form, the CDR3 reads TGTGCCACCAGTGATTTAGGACTAGCGGGAGTCTACGAGCAGTACTTC.